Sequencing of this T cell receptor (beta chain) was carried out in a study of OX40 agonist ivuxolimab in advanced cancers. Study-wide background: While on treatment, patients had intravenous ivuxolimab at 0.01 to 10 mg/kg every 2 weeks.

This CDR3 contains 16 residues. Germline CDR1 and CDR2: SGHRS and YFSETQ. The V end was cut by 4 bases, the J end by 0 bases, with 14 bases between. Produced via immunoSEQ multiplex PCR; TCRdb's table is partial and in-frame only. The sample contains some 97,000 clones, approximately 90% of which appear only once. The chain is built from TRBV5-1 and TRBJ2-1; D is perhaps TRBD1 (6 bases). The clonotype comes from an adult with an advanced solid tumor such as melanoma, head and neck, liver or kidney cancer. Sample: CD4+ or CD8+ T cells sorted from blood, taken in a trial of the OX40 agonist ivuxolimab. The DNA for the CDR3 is TGCGCCAGCAGCCTAATCGGACAGAGCTCCTACAATGAGCAGTTCTTC. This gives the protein CASSLIGQSSYNEQFF.